One T cell receptor (beta chain) is described in this entry. The length of the CDR3 is 17 residues. Trimming took 3 bases from V and 3 from J, leaving 17 bases between them. The germline gives CDR1 MGHRA, CDR2 YSYEKL. The data are from a study of beta chain features in type 1 diabetes. The isolated RNA, all of it, was reverse transcribed, so expressed TCRB transcripts were what got sequenced. TCRdb's copy holds only in-frame clones and misses some; the assay was immunoSEQ multiplex PCR. The data hold tens of thousands of clones, with roughly 34% observed a single time. The genes are TRBV4-1 and TRBJ2-2, with D perhaps matching TRBD2 (5 bases). The origin of this receptor is a woman between 18 and 29 years old in good health. Sequencing was carried out using stem cell memory CD4+ T cells from blood. The CDR3: CASSHPVLGVDTGELFF. The DNA of the CDR3 is TGCGCCAGCAGCCATCCCGTTTTGGGAGTTGACACCGGGGAGCTGTTTTTT.